Below are 31 T cell receptor beta chains sequenced from a single sample in a study of PD-1 blockade in classical Hodgkin lymphoma. Time point meaning: cycle 4 day 1 (C4D1), after five to seven weeks of nivolumab. No patient escaped relapse after autologous stem cell transplantation, and brentuximab vedotin exposure varied. Sequencing was performed with immunoSEQ multiplex PCR; in TCRdb, only in-frame clones are kept and a portion is missing. The sample holds tens of thousands of clones; about four fifths are singletons and the top ten take about 18%. The input for sequencing was peripheral blood mononuclear cells (PBMCs), taken before the fourth cycle of nivolumab. The receptors derive from a human donor with classical Hodgkin lymphoma.

This clone showed up just once. This sequence joins TRBV15 and TRBJ1-5; D is unclear. This CDR3 is 14 amino acids long. The ends were cut back, 3 bases at V and 7 bases at J, with 13 bases in the middle. Germline lookup yields CDR1 LNHNV and CDR2 YYDKDF (reference sequence). CDR3 sequence: CATSSGPSSQPQHF. The CDR3 nucleotides are TGTGCCACCAGCAGCGGGCCCTCGTCACAGCCCCAGCATTTT.

CDR3 residues: CASSIWGGSNSYNEQFF. The CDR3 DNA is TGTGCCAGTAGTATCTGGGGCGGGAGTAACTCCTACAATGAGCAGTTCTTC. The chain is built from TRBV19 and TRBJ2-1; 7 bases line up with TRBD2. With 3 bases clipped from V and 0 bases from J, the junction kept 8 bases outside the gene matches. CDR1 and CDR2 (germline): LNHDA, SQIVND (reference sequence). The CDR3 spans 17 residues.

The chain has TRBV20-1 and TRBJ2-5; D call uncertain. CDR3 length: 10 amino acids. V gave up 5 bases and J gave up 5 bases, with 6 bases separating them. Per germline, CDR1 DFQATT and CDR2 SNEGSKA (reference sequence). DNA of the CDR3: TGCAGTGCTGGTGTTGAGACCCAGTACTTC. Translated: CSAGVETQYF.

The CDR3 region is CASSLEGSYGYTF. In nucleotides, the CDR3 is TGTGCCAGCAGCCTTGAGGGGTCCTATGGCTACACCTTC. The gene calls are TRBV5-4 and TRBJ1-2, with a tentative D call TRBD1 (5 bases). Per germline, CDR1 SGHNT and CDR2 YYREEE (reference sequence). This CDR3 contains 13 residues. V lost 4 bases, J lost 4 bases, and 11 bases lay in between.

This chain joins TRBV7-2 and TRBJ2-5; 8 bases are shared with TRBD2. This CDR3 is 15 amino acids long. CDR1 is SGHTA and CDR2 is FQGNSA in the germline V gene. The ends lost 0 bases at V and 5 bases at J; junction bases unmatched: 5. The CDR3 DNA follows: TGTGCCAGCAGCTTAGCGCGAACTAGCGGCGAGACCCAGTACTTC. Its protein product is CASSLARTSGETQYF.

The CDR3 loop is CASSSGLAGAFYNEQFF. The DNA for the CDR3 is TGCGCCAGCAGCTCCGGACTAGCGGGGGCGTTCTACAATGAGCAGTTCTTC. The V gene is TRBV4-1, the J gene TRBJ2-1, with TRBD2 matching 13 bases. V gave up 5 bases and J gave up 3 bases; unmatched junction bases: 7. This CDR3 comprises 17 residues. Germline lookup yields CDR1 MGHRA and CDR2 YSYEKL.

The chain is built from TRBV5-6 and TRBJ1-3, with D unclear. The end of the DNA aligns better with TRBJ2-2, so the J call may be wrong. The CDR3 loop spans 11 amino acids. Germline-derived CDR1 and CDR2 are SGHDT and YYEEEE. The CDR3 region is CASSSYWELFF. CDR3 sequence (DNA): TGTGCCAGCAGCTCGTACTGGGAGCTGTTTTTT.

The chain has TRBV19 and TRBJ1-6; tentative D call: TRBD1 (6 bases). V was cut by 3 bases and J by 5 bases, with 14 bases left in between. CDR3 length: 16 amino acids. Germline V lookup: CDR1 LNHDA, CDR2 SQIVND (reference sequence). DNA for the CDR3: TGTGCCAGTAGTATTAGGGTCGGGACAAATAATTCACCCCTCCACTTT. It codes for CASSIRVGTNNSPLHF. Drawing the rest from reference TRBV19 and TRBJ1-6, the complete variable domain is DGGITQSPKYLFRKEGQNVTLSCEQNLNHDAMYWYRQDPGQGLRLIYYSQIVNDFQKGDIAEGYSVSREKKESFPLTVTSAQKNPTAFYLCASSIRVGTNNSPLHFGNGTRLTVT.

The chain carries TRBV5-1 and TRBJ2-7; no clear D. Germline V gene sequence: CDR1 SGHRS, CDR2 YFSETQ. V lost 4 bases and J lost 3, with 5 bases in between. The CDR3 length is 11 residues. Here the CDR3 DNA reads TGCGCCAGCAGCGATAGCTACGAGCAGTACTTC. Its translation: CASSDSYEQYF.

The chain has TRBV28 and TRBJ1-2; 7 bases are a match to TRBD1. The CDR3 runs 14 residues. The germline gives CDR1 MDHEN, CDR2 SYDVKM. Trimming took 5 bases from V and 3 from J; bases not matched to a gene: 6. The CDR3 region is CASSLRDRDYGYTF. The DNA for the CDR3 is TGTGCCAGCAGTCTCCGGGACAGAGACTATGGCTACACCTTC.

V usage is TRBV2 and J usage is TRBJ2-7; D gene unclear. This CDR3 contains 12 residues. Germline CDR1 reads SNHLY; CDR2 reads FYNNEI. V dropped 2 bases and J dropped 1 base, with 3 bases sitting between them. CDR3 residues: CASSEKSYEQYF. As DNA, the CDR3 is TGTGCCAGCAGTGAAAAGTCCTACGAGCAGTACTTC.

The chain joins TRBV11-3 to TRBJ1-1; no reliable D call. Germline assignment: CDR1 SGHNT and CDR2 YENEEA. With 1 base removed from V and 1 base from J, the gap between germline ends came to 4 bases. The CDR3 has 13 amino acids. This chain's CDR3 is CASSLGRNTEAFF. Written as DNA, the CDR3 is TGTGCCAGCAGCTTAGGCAGGAACACTGAAGCTTTCTTT.

The genes are TRBV18 and TRBJ1-1; 7 bases fit TRBD1. Germline CDR1 is KGHSH and CDR2 is LQKENI. The CDR3 consists of 16 residues. J gave up 5 bases and V 6 bases, and 15 bases lay outside the gene matches. The CDR3 protein is CASSPLRTRGRTEAFF. The CDR3 nucleotides are TGTGCCAGCTCGCCTCTAAGGACGAGGGGGCGGACTGAAGCTTTCTTT.

The chain couples TRBV11-2 to TRBJ2-7, with D possibly TRBD1 on 6 matching bases. V gave up 0 bases and J gave up 2 bases, with 8 bases separating them. This CDR3 has 14 residues. The germline V gene has CDR1 SGHAT and CDR2 FQNNGV. This chain's CDR3 is CASSLDTGTYEQYV. The CDR3 bases are TGTGCCAGCAGCTTAGATACAGGGACCTACGAGCAGTACGTC.

By share of the sample, this clone is medium-sized (0.01 to 0.1%). The chain couples TRBV18 to TRBJ1-2; D gene ambiguous. There are 13 residues in the CDR3. Germline CDR1 is KGHSH and CDR2 is LQKENI. Trimming took off 3 bases at V and 0 bases at J, with 5 bases between the two ends. CDR3 sequence reads: CASSPGSNYGYTF. Here the CDR3 DNA reads TGTGCCAGCTCACCCGGGTCTAACTATGGCTACACCTTC.

The chain employs TRBV5-4 and TRBJ2-1; 7 positions match TRBD2. The J segment lost 2 bases and the V segment lost 4 bases, leaving 6 bases of the junction unmatched. Germline-derived CDR1 and CDR2 are SGHNT and YYREEE (reference sequence). CDR3 length equals 15 residues. The CDR3 sequence is CASSLLAGPYNEQFF. CDR3 DNA: TGTGCCAGCAGCCTCTTAGCGGGCCCCTACAATGAGCAGTTCTTC.

This clone turned up a few times. The chain uses TRBV2 and TRBJ1-1; tentative D call: TRBD1 (6 bases). The CDR3 totals 12 residues. Trimming removed 9 bases from V and 0 bases from J, with 8 bases in between. The V gene's germline CDR1 is SNHLY and CDR2 FYNNEI. CDR3 coding DNA: TGTGCCAGGACAGGATTGAACACTGAAGCTTTCTTT. This codes for CARTGLNTEAFF.

V is TRBV5-1 and J is TRBJ1-2, with D maybe TRBD1 (6 bases). CDR1 SGHRS and CDR2 YFSETQ come from the germline V gene. The CDR3 spans 14 residues. Trimming removed 4 bases from V and 3 bases from J, with 13 bases in between. CDR3 coding DNA: TGCGCCAGCAGCCCGAGGGGGGGCGACTATGGCTACACCTTC. It yields the protein CASSPRGGDYGYTF.

The chain recombines TRBV10-3 with TRBJ2-3; no clear D. There are 15 residues in the CDR3. Trimming took off 4 bases at V and 2 bases at J, with 13 bases between the two ends. The V gene's germline CDR1 is ENHRY and CDR2 SYGVKD. Written as DNA, the CDR3 is TGTGCCATCAGTGTCTCTCCCGGGCCCACAGATACGCAGTATTTT. Amino acids: CAISVSPGPTDTQYF.

This clone was detected a few times. V usage is TRBV29-1 and J usage is TRBJ2-7, with D perhaps matching TRBD1 (5 bases). The CDR3 loop spans 11 amino acids. V was trimmed by 7 bases and J by 3 bases, leaving 10 bases between them. CDR1 SQVTM and CDR2 ANQGSEA come from the germline V gene. The DNA of the CDR3 is TGCAGCGCCAATCAGGGCTACGAGCAGTACGTC. Its protein is CSANQGYEQYV.

The chain joins TRBV29-1 to TRBJ2-2; a possible D gene is TRBD2 (5 bases). CDR3 length equals 15 residues. V was pared by 3 bases and J by 0 bases, with 11 bases between. The germline V gene encodes CDR1 SQVTM and CDR2 ANQGSEA. As DNA, the CDR3 is TGCAGCGTTGAGGGTAGCGCCGCGAACACCGGGGAGCTGTTTTTT. Translated: CSVEGSAANTGELFF.

This sequence joins TRBV19 and TRBJ2-7, with 11 positions matching TRBD1. The V gene end was trimmed by 4 bases and the J gene end by 5 bases; junction bases not matched to a gene: 4. The germline V gene has CDR1 LNHDA and CDR2 SQIVND (reference sequence). CDR3 length: 14 residues. The CDR3 is CASSTDRGPHEQYV. CDR3 DNA: TGTGCCAGTAGTACGGACAGGGGGCCTCACGAGCAGTACGTC.

In DNA, the CDR3 is TGTGCCAGCAGCGCTAGACTAGCGGGAGACTCCTACAATGAGCAGTTCTTC. It codes for CASSARLAGDSYNEQFF. This sequence joins TRBV11-2 and TRBJ2-1; the match to TRBD2 covers 12 bases. The V gene's germline CDR1 is SGHAT and CDR2 FQNNGV. V trimming: 5 bases; J trimming: 0 bases; junction bases outside the gene matches: 5. The CDR3 covers 17 residues.

The J gene is TRBJ1-1, the V gene TRBV30; D unclear. Germline values: CDR1 GTSNPN, CDR2 SVGIG (reference sequence). The CDR3 has 11 amino acids. V shed 4 bases and J shed 10 bases, with 13 bases lying between them. The CDR3 DNA reads TGTGCCTGGATCTGGTTGCATGGAGCTTTCTTT. Encoded protein: CAWIWLHGAFF.

The chain joins TRBV2 to TRBJ1-2; D might be TRBD1 (6 bases). Germline CDR1 reads SNHLY; CDR2 reads FYNNEI. Trimming shortened V by 6 bases and J by 0 bases, and 11 bases separated the two germline ends. The CDR3 sequence is 14 residues long. CDR3 DNA: TGTGCCAGCAGCGGGGGCAGCTCTAACTATGGCTACACCTTC. Translated, it gives CASSGGSSNYGYTF.

The CDR3 coding sequence is TGTGCCAGCAGCTTGCAGGGGGAAGCTTTCTTT. Translation: CASSLQGEAFF. This rearrangement joins TRBV5-4 to TRBJ1-1; tentative D call: TRBD1 (6 bases). Germline assignment: CDR1 SGHNT and CDR2 YYREEE (reference sequence). V was cut by 1 base and J by 8 bases, with 6 bases left in between. CDR3 length equals 11 residues.

The chain joins TRBV11-3 to TRBJ2-5; TRBD1 matches 7 bases. Germline-derived CDR1 and CDR2 are SGHNT and YENEEA. The junction had 12 bases not matched to a gene; V was cut back by 3 bases and J by 5 bases. CDR3 size: 16 residues. The CDR3 nucleotides are TGTGCCAGCAGCTTGTCTTTCCGGGGACAGTGGGAGACCCAGTACTTC. It encodes CASSLSFRGQWETQYF.

V gene TRBV6-5 combines with J gene TRBJ2-1; 9 bases are shared with TRBD1. Trimming removed 5 bases from V and 10 bases from J; junction bases left unmatched: 9. This CDR3 has 14 amino acids. Germline lookup yields CDR1 MNHEY and CDR2 SVGAGI. The DNA for the CDR3 is TGTGCCAGCAGTCCGGACAGGGGATTAAGGGAGCAGTTCTTC. This codes for CASSPDRGLREQFF.

V gene TRBV28 combines with J gene TRBJ1-1; TRBD1 is a possible D gene (5 bases). V dropped 6 bases and J dropped 3 bases, with 11 bases sitting between them. The CDR3 extends over 13 amino acids. CDR1 and CDR2 from the germline V gene are MDHEN and SYDVKM. CDR3 sequence reads: CASRWTIHTEAFF. The CDR3 DNA reads TGTGCCAGCAGGTGGACAATTCACACTGAAGCTTTCTTT.

The J gene is TRBJ1-1, the V gene TRBV29-1; D remains ambiguous. V was pared by 8 bases and J by 1 base, with 11 bases between. CDR1 SQVTM and CDR2 ANQGSEA come from the germline V gene. This CDR3 comprises 12 residues. The CDR3 DNA reads TGCAGCATCCAGCACTCGAACACTGAAGCTTTCTTT. Translating gives CSIQHSNTEAFF.

This chain links TRBV28 with TRBJ1-3; D is unresolved. V was pared by 2 bases and J by 8 bases, with 13 bases between. CDR3 length equals 14 residues. CDR1 MDHEN and CDR2 SYDVKM come from the germline V gene. Here the CDR3 reads CASSLMGRAHTIYF. The CDR3 region has the DNA TGTGCCAGCAGTTTAATGGGTAGGGCCCACACCATATATTTT.